The clone carrying this T cell receptor beta chain was observed a handful of times. In the authors' methods: Estimated nucleated cell counts came from reference gene primer amplification. TCRdb's table, derived via immunoSEQ multiplex PCR, lists solely in-frame clones and lacks some. V and J calls plus clone size are reproduced from that table; the DNA served to infer D and trimming. In the table there are about 28,000 clones, about 90% of which are singletons. This CDR3 comprises 14 residues. Trimming removed 6 bases from V and 1 base from J, with 15 bases in between. The germline CDR1 and CDR2 sequences are SQVTM and ANQGSEA. This sample stems from a study of blood T cell repertoires in COVID-19. Overall study: Researchers got acute and convalescent COVID-19 samples from the United States, Italy and Spain. The analysed material was cDNA or gDNA that came from T cells, B-cell-depleted T cells, or PBMCs.

The rearrangement links TRBV29-1 to TRBJ1-1, with D perhaps TRBD1 (5 bases). This sequence originates from a man aged 55 to 70 with active COVID-19. Sequencing was done on a sample of peripheral blood. The CDR3, as DNA: TGCAGCGTCGACAGCTTACGAAGGAACACTGAAGCTTTCTTT. This codes for CSVDSLRRNTEAFF.